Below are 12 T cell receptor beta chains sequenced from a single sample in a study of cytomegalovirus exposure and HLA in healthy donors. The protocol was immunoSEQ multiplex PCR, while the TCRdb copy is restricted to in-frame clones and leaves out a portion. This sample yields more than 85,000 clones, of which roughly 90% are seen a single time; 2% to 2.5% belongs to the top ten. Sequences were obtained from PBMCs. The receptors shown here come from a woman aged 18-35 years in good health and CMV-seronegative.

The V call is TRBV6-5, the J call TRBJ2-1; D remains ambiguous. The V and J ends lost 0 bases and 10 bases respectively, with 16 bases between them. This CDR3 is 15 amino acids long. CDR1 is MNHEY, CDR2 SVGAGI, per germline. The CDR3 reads CASSYSGEAIWEQFF. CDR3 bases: TGTGCCAGCAGTTACTCGGGTGAGGCTATATGGGAGCAGTTCTTC.

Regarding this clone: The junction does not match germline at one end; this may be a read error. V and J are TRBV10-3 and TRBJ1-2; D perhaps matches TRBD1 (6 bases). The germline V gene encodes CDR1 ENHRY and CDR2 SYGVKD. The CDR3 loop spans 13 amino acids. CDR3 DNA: TGTGCCATCAGTGAGTCACCGGCAGGGGTCAGTGTCTTC. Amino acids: CAISESPAGVSVF.

The CDR3 DNA reads as TGTGCCAGCAGTTCACAGGGTAACACTGAAGCTTTCTTT. The encoded protein is CASSSQGNTEAFF. The V call is TRBV2, the J call TRBJ1-1, with a possible D match to TRBD1 (6 bases). Trimming left V 5 bases short and J 2 bases short, with 9 bases between. The CDR3 is made up of 13 amino acids. Germline V gives CDR1 SNHLY, CDR2 FYNNEI.

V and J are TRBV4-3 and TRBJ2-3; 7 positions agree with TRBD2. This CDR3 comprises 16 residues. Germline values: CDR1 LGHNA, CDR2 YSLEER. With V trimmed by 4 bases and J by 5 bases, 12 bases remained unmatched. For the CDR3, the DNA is TGCGCCAGCAGCCCAAGAAGAGGGAGGGGAGGAGATACGCAGTATTTT. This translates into CASSPRRGRGGDTQYF.

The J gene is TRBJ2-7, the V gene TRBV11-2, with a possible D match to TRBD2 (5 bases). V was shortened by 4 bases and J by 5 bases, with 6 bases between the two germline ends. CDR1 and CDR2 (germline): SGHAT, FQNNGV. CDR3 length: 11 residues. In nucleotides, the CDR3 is TGTGCCAGCAGCTCCGGGGACGAGCAGTACTTC. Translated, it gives CASSSGDEQYF.

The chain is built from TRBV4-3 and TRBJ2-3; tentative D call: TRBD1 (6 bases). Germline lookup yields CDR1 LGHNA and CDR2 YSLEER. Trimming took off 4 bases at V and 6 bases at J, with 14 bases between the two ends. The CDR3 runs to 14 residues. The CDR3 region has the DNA TGCGCCAGCAGCCCAGGGGCCCCCGCGGATACGCAGTATTTT. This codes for CASSPGAPADTQYF.

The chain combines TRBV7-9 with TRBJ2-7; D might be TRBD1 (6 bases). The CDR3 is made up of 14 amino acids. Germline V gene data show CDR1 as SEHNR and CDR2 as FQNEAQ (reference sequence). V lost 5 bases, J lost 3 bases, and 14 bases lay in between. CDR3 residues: CASSRTVELYEQYF. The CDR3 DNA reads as TGTGCCAGCAGCCGGACAGTTGAGCTCTACGAGCAGTACTTC.

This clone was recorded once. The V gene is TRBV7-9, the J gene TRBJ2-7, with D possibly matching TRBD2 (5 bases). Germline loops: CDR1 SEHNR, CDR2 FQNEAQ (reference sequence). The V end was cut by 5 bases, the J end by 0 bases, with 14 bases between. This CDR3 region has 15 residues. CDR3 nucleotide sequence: TGTGCCAGCAGCCCCTCTGGGAGCATCTCCTACGAGCAGTACTTC. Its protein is CASSPSGSISYEQYF. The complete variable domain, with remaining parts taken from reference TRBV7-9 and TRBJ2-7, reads DTGVSQNPRHKITKRGQNVTFRCDPISEHNRLYWYRQTLGQGPEFLTYFQNEAQLEKSRLLSDRFSAERPKGSFSTLEIQRTEQGDSAMYLCASSPSGSISYEQYFGPGTRLTVT.

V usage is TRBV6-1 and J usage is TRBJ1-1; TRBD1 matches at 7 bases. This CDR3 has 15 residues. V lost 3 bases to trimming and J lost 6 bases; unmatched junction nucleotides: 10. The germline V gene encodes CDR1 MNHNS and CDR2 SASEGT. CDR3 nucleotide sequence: TGTGCCAGCAGTGACTCTCGGGGCAGGGGGTCTGAAGCTTTCTTT. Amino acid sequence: CASSDSRGRGSEAFF.

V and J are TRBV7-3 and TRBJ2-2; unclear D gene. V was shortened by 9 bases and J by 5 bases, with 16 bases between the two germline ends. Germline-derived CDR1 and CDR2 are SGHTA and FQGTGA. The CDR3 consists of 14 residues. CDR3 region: CARDDVGSTGELFF. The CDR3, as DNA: TGTGCCAGGGATGATGTGGGCAGTACCGGGGAGCTGTTTTTT.

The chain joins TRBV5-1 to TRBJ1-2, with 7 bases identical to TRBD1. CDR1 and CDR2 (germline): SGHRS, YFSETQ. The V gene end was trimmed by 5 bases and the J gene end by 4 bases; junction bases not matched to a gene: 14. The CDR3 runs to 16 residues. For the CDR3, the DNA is TGCGCCAGCAGTTCCCAGGGGGAGGACGGGCTCTATGGCTACACCTTC. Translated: CASSSQGEDGLYGYTF.

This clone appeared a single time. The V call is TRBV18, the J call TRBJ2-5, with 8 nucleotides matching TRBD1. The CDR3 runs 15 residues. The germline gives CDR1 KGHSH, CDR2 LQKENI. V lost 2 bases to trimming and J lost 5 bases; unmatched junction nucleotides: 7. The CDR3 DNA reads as TGTGCCAGCTCACCAAGGACAGGGAGAGACGAGACCCAGTACTTC. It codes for CASSPRTGRDETQYF.